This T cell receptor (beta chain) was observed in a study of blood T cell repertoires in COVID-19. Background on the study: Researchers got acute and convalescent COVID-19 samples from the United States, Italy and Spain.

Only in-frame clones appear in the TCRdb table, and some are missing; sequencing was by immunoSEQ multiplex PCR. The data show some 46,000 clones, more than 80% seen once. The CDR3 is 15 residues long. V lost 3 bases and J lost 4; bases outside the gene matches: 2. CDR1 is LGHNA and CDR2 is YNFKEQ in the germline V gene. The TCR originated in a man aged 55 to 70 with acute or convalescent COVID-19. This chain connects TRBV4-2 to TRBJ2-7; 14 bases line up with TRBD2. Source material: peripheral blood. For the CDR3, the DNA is TGTGCCAGCAGCCAGGGACTAGCGGGAGTATACGAGCAGTACTTC. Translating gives CASSQGLAGVYEQYF.